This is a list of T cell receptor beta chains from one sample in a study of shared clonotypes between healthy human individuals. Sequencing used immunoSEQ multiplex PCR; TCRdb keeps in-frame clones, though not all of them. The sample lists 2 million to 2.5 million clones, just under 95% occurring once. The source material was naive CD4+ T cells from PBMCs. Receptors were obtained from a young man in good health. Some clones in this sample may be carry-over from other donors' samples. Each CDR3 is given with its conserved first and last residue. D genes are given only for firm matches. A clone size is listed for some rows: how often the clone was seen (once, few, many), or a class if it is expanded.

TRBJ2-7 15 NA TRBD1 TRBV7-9 CASSSPATGTIEQYF TGTGCCAGCAGCTCTCCGGCGACAGGGACGATCGAGCAGTACTTC
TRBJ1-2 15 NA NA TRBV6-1 CASNFNRDVGYGYTF TGTGCCAGCAACTTCAACCGGGACGTTGGATATGGCTACACCTTC
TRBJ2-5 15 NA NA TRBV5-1 CASSLGGGDQETQYF TGCGCCAGCAGCTTGGGAGGTGGAGACCAAGAGACCCAGTACTTC
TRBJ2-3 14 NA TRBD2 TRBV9 CASSVASGRDTQYF TGTGCCAGCAGCGTGGCTAGCGGGAGAGATACGCAGTATTTT
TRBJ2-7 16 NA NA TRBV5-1 CASSLAGRQSSYEQYF TGCGCCAGCAGCTTGGCCGGGCGGCAGAGCTCCTACGAGCAGTACTTC
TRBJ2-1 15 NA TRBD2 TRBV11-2 CASSALAGANNEQFF TGTGCCAGCAGCGCACTAGCGGGAGCGAACAATGAGCAGTTCTTC
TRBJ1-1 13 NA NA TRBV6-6 CASRRQGITEAFF TGTGCCAGCAGGCGTCAGGGGATCACTGAAGCTTTCTTT
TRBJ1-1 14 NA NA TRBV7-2 CASKGGQLNTEAFF TGTGCCAGCAAAGGGGGGCAGCTGAACACTGAAGCTTTCTTT
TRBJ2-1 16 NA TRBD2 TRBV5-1 CASSLDGTSGRNEQFF TGCGCCAGCAGCTTGGATGGGACTAGCGGGCGTAATGAGCAGTTCTTC
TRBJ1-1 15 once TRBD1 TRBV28 CASRATQDRGAEAFF TGTGCCAGCAGAGCCACTCAGGACAGGGGGGCTGAAGCTTTCTTT
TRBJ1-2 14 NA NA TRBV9 CASSVGQAAYGYTF TGTGCCAGCAGCGTGGGACAAGCCGCCTATGGCTACACCTTC
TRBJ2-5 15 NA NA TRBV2 CASRLGLLGQETQYF TGTGCCAGCAGGTTGGGACTTTTGGGGCAAGAGACCCAGTACTTC
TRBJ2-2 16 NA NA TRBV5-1 CASSPGRHANTGELFF TGCGCCAGCAGCCCTGGACGGCACGCGAACACCGGGGAGCTGTTTTTT
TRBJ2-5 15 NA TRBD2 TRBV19 CASSLTSWIQETQYF TGTGCCAGTAGCCTGACTAGCTGGATCCAAGAGACCCAGTACTTC
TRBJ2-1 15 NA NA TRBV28 CASSLYRERDNEQFF TGTGCCAGCAGTTTGTATCGGGAGCGGGACAATGAGCAGTTCTTC
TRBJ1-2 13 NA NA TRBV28 CASGRDRNYGYTF TGTGCCAGCGGCCGAGACAGGAACTATGGCTACACCTTC
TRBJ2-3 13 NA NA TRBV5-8 CASSLSGTDTQYF TGTGCCAGCAGCCTGTCGGGCACAGATACGCAGTATTTT
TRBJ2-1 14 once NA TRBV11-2 CASSAGPLNNEQFF TGTGCCAGCAGCGCGGGACCTCTTAACAATGAGCAGTTCTTC
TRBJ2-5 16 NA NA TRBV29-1 CSVAAHTGTNGETQYF TGCAGCGTCGCCGCACATACCGGGACCAACGGGGAGACCCAGTACTTC
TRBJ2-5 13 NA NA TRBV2 CASTGTAQETQYF TGTGCCAGCACCGGGACGGCTCAAGAGACCCAGTACTTC
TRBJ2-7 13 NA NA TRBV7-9 CASSLGQGNEQYF TGTGCCAGCAGCTTAGGGCAGGGAAACGAGCAGTACTTC
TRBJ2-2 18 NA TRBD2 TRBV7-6 CASSQGTSGGQNTGELFF TGTGCCAGCAGCCAGGGGACTAGCGGGGGCCAGAACACCGGGGAGCTGTTTTTT
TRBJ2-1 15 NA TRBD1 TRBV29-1 CSAKGTGAHYNEQFF TGCAGCGCCAAGGGAACAGGGGCCCACTACAATGAGCAGTTCTTC
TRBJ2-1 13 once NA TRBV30 CAWSVSHRPKQFF TGTGCCTGGAGTGTGAGCCACCGACCCAAGCAGTTCTTC
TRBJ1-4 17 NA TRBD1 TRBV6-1 CASSEQGWTGSNEKLFF TGTGCCAGCAGTGAACAGGGGTGGACAGGGTCGAATGAAAAACTGTTTTTT
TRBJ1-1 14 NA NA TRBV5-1 CASSPAGQNTEAFF TGCGCCAGCAGCCCGGCGGGACAGAACACTGAAGCTTTCTTT
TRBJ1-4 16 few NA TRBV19 CASSPLTREVSEKLFF TGTGCCAGTAGTCCACTGACCAGGGAGGTGAGCGAAAAACTGTTTTTT
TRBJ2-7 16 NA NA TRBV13 CASSSLPGAPPYEQYF TGTGCCAGCAGCTCCCTCCCAGGGGCCCCCCCCTACGAGCAGTACTTC
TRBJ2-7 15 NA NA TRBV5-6 CASSFQGPSSYEQYF TGTGCCAGCAGCTTCCAGGGACCATCTTCCTACGAGCAGTACTTC
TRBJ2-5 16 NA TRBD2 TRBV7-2 CASSSGLAGSQETQYF TGTGCCAGCAGCTCGGGACTAGCGGGTTCCCAAGAGACCCAGTACTTC
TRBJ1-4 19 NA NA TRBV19 CASSIAPAAGRGLNEKLFF TGTGCCAGTAGTATCGCCCCGGCAGCAGGGAGGGGACTTAATGAAAAACTGTTTTTT
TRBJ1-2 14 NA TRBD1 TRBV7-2 CASSLVYRGDGYTF TGTGCCAGCAGCTTAGTTTACAGGGGTGATGGCTACACCTTC
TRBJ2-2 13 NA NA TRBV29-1 CSVTSGGTGELFF TGCAGCGTTACCTCGGGCGGGACCGGGGAGCTGTTTTTT
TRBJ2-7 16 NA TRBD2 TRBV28 CASRLAGATSFHEQYF TGTGCCAGCAGACTAGCGGGAGCCACCTCTTTCCACGAGCAGTACTTC
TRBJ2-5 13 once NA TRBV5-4 CASSPWTGETQYF TGTGCCAGCAGCCCTTGGACCGGGGAGACCCAGTACTTC
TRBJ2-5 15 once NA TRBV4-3 CASSPRWRDFETQYF TGCGCCAGCAGCCCAAGATGGCGGGACTTCGAGACCCAGTACTTC
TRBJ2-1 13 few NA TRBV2 CASSDLVRGEQFF TGTGCCAGCAGTGATCTTGTCCGGGGCGAGCAGTTCTTC